The 18 T cell receptor beta chains below all came from one sample that was sequenced in a study of T cell repertoires in cytomegalovirus infection. The antigens of these receptors remain unknown. TCRdb processed the reads anew with MiXCR; each CDR3 protein has one entry. This sample has over 250,000 distinct CDR3 sequences; less than 25% occur once, and the top ten carry roughly 19%. The input for sequencing was cultured PBMCs, taken from culture after CMV antigen stimulation. These receptors all stem from a human donor in good health (CMV status not recorded). Some clones in this sample may be carry-over from other donors' samples.

The rearrangement uses TRBV24-1 and TRBJ2-3; 12 bases fit TRBD2. Germline CDR1 KGHDR, CDR2 SFDVKD. The ends lost 4 bases at V and 4 bases at J; junction bases unmatched: 5. This CDR3 has 16 residues. The CDR3 region has the DNA TGTGCCACCAGTGACCCTAGCGGGAGGGCCTCAGATACGCAGTATTTT. It codes for CATSDPSGRASDTQYF.

This clonotype has at least ten counts. V usage is TRBV7-2 and J usage is TRBJ2-3, with unresolved D. This CDR3 has 16 residues. CDR1 is SGHTA and CDR2 is FQGNSA in the germline V gene. Trimming took 1 base from V and 2 from J, leaving 13 bases between them. The CDR3 region is CASSLVAPIVTDTQYF. The CDR3 DNA is TGTGCCAGCAGCTTAGTTGCGCCAATAGTCACAGATACGCAGTATTTT.

The chain recombines TRBV7-9 with TRBJ2-1, with 10 bases that match TRBD2. J gave up 7 bases and V 4 bases, and 10 bases lay outside the gene matches. This CDR3 contains 16 residues. Germline-derived CDR1 and CDR2 are SEHNR and FQNEAQ (reference sequence). For the CDR3, the DNA is TGTGCCAGCAGCTCCCCCCCTAGCGGGAGTCGGAATGAGCAGTTCTTC. It specifies CASSSPPSGSRNEQFF.

As DNA, the CDR3 is TGTGCCAGCAGTTCAACCGGGACTAGCGCCTACAATGAGCAGTTCTTC. Its protein is CASSSTGTSAYNEQFF. This chain uses TRBV6-2 or TRBV6-3 with TRBJ2-1; 10 positions agree with TRBD2. In germline, CDR1 is MNHEY, CDR2 SVGEGT. The CDR3 length is 16 residues. The V gene end was trimmed by 4 bases and the J gene end by 2 bases; junction bases not matched to a gene: 5.

This clonotype has just a few counts. The CDR3 reads CASSMGGVPEAFF. The CDR3 DNA reads TGTGCCAGCAGCATGGGTGGGGTCCCTGAAGCTTTCTTT. The rearrangement links TRBV12-3 or TRBV12-4 to TRBJ1-1; D gene ambiguous. There are 13 residues in the CDR3. Trimming removed 6 bases at V and 6 bases at J, with 14 bases between.

CDR3 coding DNA: TGTGCCTGGACAGACAGGAGCTATGGCTACACCTTC. Amino acids: CAWTDRSYGYTF. The chain is built from TRBV30 and TRBJ1-2; maybe TRBD1 (6 bases). CDR1 is GTSNPN, CDR2 SVGIG, per germline (reference sequence). This CDR3 is built from 12 residues. V was cut by 4 bases and J by 4 bases, with 10 bases left in between.

The chain joins TRBV7-2 to TRBJ2-7; D gene ambiguous. The CDR3 length is 15 residues. Trimming pared 1 base from V and 3 bases from J, leaving 13 bases between. The germline CDR1 and CDR2 sequences are SGHTA and FQGNSA. CDR3: CASSLDRARSYEQYF. DNA for the CDR3: TGTGCCAGCAGCTTAGATCGGGCTAGAAGCTACGAGCAGTACTTC.

The chain is built from TRBV19 and TRBJ1-3; 8 positions agree with TRBD1. The CDR3 consists of 15 residues. Unmatched junction bases numbered 9, after V lost 4 bases and J lost 7 bases. The germline V gene has CDR1 LNHDA and CDR2 SQIVND (reference sequence). CDR3 DNA sequence: TGTGCCAGTAGTAGAAAGGCAGGGGGCCTGAACACCATATATTTT. Amino acid sequence: CASSRKAGGLNTIYF.

This clonotype turned up a few times. This sequence joins TRBV5-4 and TRBJ2-5; 9 nucleotides line up with TRBD2. In germline, CDR1 is SGHNT, CDR2 YYREEE (reference sequence). V lost 0 bases to trimming and J lost 5 bases; unmatched junction nucleotides: 11. The length of the CDR3 is 17 residues. The CDR3 sequence: CASSLVYAGGPRETQYF. The CDR3 coding sequence is TGTGCCAGCAGCTTGGTGTACGCGGGAGGGCCTCGGGAGACCCAGTACTTC.

This clonotype was counted many times. The V gene is TRBV7-6, the J gene TRBJ2-5; tentatively, D is TRBD2 (6 bases). Between the trimmed V and J ends, which lost 5 bases and 1 base, there was a span of 17 bases. The germline CDR1 and CDR2 sequences are SGHVS and FNYEAQ. The CDR3 has 16 residues. The CDR3 DNA reads as TGTGCCAGCAGCGCGGCCGGGGGTTGGGGCCAAGAGACCCAGTACTTC. This sequence encodes CASSAAGGWGQETQYF. Complete variable domain (other parts from reference TRBV7-6 and TRBJ2-5): GAGVSQSPRYKVTKRGQDVALRCDPISGHVSLYWYRQALGQGPEFLTYFNYEAQQDKSGLPNDRFSAERPEGSISTLTIQRTEQRDSAMYRCASSAAGGWGQETQYFGPGTRLLVL.

The chain employs TRBV7-9 and TRBJ2-5, with TRBD2 as a possible D gene (6 bases). The CDR3 contains 15 residues. The V end lost 1 base, the J end lost 5 bases, and 14 bases lay between the germline ends. CDR1 is SEHNR, CDR2 FQNEAQ, per germline (reference sequence). The DNA for the CDR3 is TGTGCCAGCAGCTTAGACGCGGGACCTTACGAGACCCAGTACTTC. Its translation is CASSLDAGPYETQYF. Full variable domain (missing parts from reference TRBV7-9 and TRBJ2-5): DTGVSQNPRHKITKRGQNVTFRCDPISEHNRLYWYRQTLGQGPEFLTYFQNEAQLEKSRLLSDRFSAERPKGSFSTLEIQRTEQGDSAMYLCASSLDAGPYETQYFGPGTRLLVL.

This clonotype was seen ten or more times. The V and J genes are TRBV7-8 and TRBJ1-2; possible D gene TRBD1, 5 bases. V lost 2 bases, J lost 5 bases, and 15 bases lay in between. The CDR3 has 15 residues. Germline assignment: CDR1 SGHVS and CDR2 FQNEAQ. CDR3 loop: CASSLLGGLDYGYTF. In DNA form, the CDR3 reads TGTGCCAGCAGCTTACTCGGGGGACTCGATTATGGCTACACCTTC.

The chain employs TRBV4-1 and TRBJ2-1; TRBD1 agrees at 9 bases. In germline, CDR1 is MGHRA, CDR2 YSYEKL. The V segment lost 2 bases and the J segment 5 bases; nucleotides outside the gene matches: 7. The CDR3 is 16 amino acids. The CDR3 sequence is CASSQPPGQGNNEQFF. The CDR3 DNA reads as TGCGCCAGCAGCCAACCCCCGGGACAGGGAAACAATGAGCAGTTCTTC.

Many counts were recorded for this clonotype. The chain employs TRBV7-2 and TRBJ2-1; tentative D call: TRBD1 (5 bases). The CDR3 covers 16 residues. V was clipped by 5 bases and J by 1 base, with 15 bases between them. Germline V gene sequence: CDR1 SGHTA, CDR2 FQGNSA. The CDR3 nucleotides read TGTGCCAGCAGCCAAGGGGCAAGGCCTTCCTACAATGAGCAGTTCTTC. This encodes CASSQGARPSYNEQFF.

The chain recombines TRBV7-2 with TRBJ2-1, with D maybe TRBD2 (5 bases). Trimming stripped 5 bases from V and 9 bases from J, with 17 bases between. Germline V CDR1 and CDR2: SGHTA, FQGNSA. This CDR3 is 14 amino acids long. The CDR3 region is CASSPDLRASEQFF. DNA for the CDR3: TGTGCCAGCAGCCCGGACTTGCGGGCCTCTGAGCAGTTCTTC.

Many counts were recorded for this clonotype. The J gene is TRBJ1-1, the V gene TRBV7-2; the D gene is possibly TRBD1 (5 bases). The CDR3 runs to 14 residues. The ends were cut back, 5 bases at V and 0 bases at J, with 10 bases in the middle. The germline V gene has CDR1 SGHTA and CDR2 FQGNSA. The CDR3 loop reads CASSIGTMNTEAFF. In nucleotides, the CDR3 is TGTGCCAGCAGCATCGGGACTATGAACACTGAAGCTTTCTTT.

This clonotype was counted many times. CDR3 DNA: TGTGCCAGCAGCTTAGGACTAGCGGGGACCGGGGAGCTGTTTTTT. This translates into CASSLGLAGTGELFF. The V call is TRBV7-2, the J call TRBJ2-2, with 11 bases that match TRBD2. V lost 1 base, J lost 5 bases, and 0 bases stayed unmatched. CDR1 and CDR2 from the germline V gene are SGHTA and FQGNSA. The CDR3 is 15 amino acids.

J is TRBJ2-7 and V is TRBV25-1; D is unresolved. This CDR3 has 14 residues. With 7 bases removed from V and 2 bases from J, the gap between germline ends came to 15 bases. Per germline, CDR1 MGHDK and CDR2 SYGVNS. CDR3 nucleotides: TGTGCCAGCAATAAGGGCGAAACCACCTACGAGCAGTACTTC. Translation: CASNKGETTYEQYF.